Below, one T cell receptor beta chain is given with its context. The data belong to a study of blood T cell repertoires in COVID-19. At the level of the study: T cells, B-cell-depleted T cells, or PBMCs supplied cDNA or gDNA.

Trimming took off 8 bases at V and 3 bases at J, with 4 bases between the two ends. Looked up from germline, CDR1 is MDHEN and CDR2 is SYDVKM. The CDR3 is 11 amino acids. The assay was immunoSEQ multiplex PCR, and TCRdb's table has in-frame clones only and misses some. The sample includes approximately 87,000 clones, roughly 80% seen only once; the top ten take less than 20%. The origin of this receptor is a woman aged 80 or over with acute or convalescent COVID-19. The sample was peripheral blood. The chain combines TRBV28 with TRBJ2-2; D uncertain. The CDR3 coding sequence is TGTGCCAGCGGCTACACCGGGGAGCTGTTTTTT. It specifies CASGYTGELFF. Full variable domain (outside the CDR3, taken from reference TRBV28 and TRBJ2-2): DVKVTQSSRYLVKRTGEKVFLECVQDMDHENMFWYRQDPGLGLRLIYFSYDVKMKEKGDIPEGYSVSREKKERFSLILESASTNQTSMYLCASGYTGELFFGEGSRLTVL.